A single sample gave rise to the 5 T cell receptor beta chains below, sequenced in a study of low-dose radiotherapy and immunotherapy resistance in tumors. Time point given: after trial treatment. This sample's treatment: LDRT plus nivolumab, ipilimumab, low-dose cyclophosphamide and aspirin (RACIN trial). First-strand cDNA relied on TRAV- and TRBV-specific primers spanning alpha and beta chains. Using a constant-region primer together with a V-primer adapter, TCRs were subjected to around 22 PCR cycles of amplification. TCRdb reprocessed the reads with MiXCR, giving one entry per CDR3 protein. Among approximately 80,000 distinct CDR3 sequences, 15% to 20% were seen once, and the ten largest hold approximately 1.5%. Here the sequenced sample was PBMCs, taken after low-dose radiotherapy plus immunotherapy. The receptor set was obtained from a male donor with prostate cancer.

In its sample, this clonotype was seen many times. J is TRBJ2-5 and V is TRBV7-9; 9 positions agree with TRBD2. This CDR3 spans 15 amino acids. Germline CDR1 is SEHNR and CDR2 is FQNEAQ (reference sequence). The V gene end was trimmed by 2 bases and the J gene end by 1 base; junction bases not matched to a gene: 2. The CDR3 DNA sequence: TGTGCCAGCAGCTTATCTAGCGGGACCCAAGAGACCCAGTACTTC. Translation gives CASSLSSGTQETQYF. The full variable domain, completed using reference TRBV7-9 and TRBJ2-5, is DTGVSQNPRHKITKRGQNVTFRCDPISEHNRLYWYRQTLGQGPEFLTYFQNEAQLEKSRLLSDRFSAERPKGSFSTLEIQRTEQGDSAMYLCASSLSSGTQETQYFGPGTRLLVL.

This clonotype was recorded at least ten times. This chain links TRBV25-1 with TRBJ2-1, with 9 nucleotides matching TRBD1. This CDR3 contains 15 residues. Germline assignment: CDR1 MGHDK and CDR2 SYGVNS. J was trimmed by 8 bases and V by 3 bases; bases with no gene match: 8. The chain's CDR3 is CASSDAGTGNYEQFF. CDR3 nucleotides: TGTGCCAGCAGTGATGCAGGGACAGGGAACTATGAGCAGTTCTTC.

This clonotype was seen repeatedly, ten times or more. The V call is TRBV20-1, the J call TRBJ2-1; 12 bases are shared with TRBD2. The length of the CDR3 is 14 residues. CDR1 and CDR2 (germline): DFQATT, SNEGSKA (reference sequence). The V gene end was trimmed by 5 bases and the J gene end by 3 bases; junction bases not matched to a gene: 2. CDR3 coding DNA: TGCAGTGCTCGACTAGCGGGGGTCTACAATGAGCAGTTCTTC. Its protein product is CSARLAGVYNEQFF.

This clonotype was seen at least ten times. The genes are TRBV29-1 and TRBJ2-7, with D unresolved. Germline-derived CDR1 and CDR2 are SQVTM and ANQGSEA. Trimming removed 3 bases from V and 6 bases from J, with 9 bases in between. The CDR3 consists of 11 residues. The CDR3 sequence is CSVDKGSEQYF. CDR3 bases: TGCAGCGTTGATAAGGGTTCCGAGCAGTACTTC.

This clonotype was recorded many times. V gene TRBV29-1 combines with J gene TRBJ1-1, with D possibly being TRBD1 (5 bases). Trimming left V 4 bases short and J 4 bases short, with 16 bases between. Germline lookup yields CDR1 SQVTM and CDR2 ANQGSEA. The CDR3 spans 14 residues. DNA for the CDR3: TGCAGCGTTGCGGTGTCGGGGGACGGCACTGAAGCTTTCTTT. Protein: CSVAVSGDGTEAFF.